The sequence of this T cell receptor beta chain was determined in a study of monozygotic twins with inflammatory bowel disease. Study-level results: Twins with IBD had fewer clonotypes in common with others than healthy twins, particularly during disease activity.

The germline V gene has CDR1 DFQATT and CDR2 SNEGSKA (reference sequence). This CDR3 is 16 amino acids long. With eight separate reactions per sample, the authors made cDNA. TCRdb reanalyzed the 5' RACE reads, giving one entry per CDR3 protein sequence and no DNA. Its table records approximately 400,000 distinct CDR3 sequences. Points on this clonotype: The antigen remains undetermined.

The sequence came from a human donor with ulcerative colitis or Crohn's disease, or a healthy co-twin of an affected twin (not recorded which). V usage is TRBV20-1 and J usage is TRBJ2-7; TCRdb picks TRBD1, but there is no DNA to check that call. Sequencing input: blood. The CDR3 here is CSAESRKTGGGYEQYF.